This entry lists 18 T cell receptor beta chains sequenced from one sample in a study of T cells in Graves' hyperthyroidism and ophthalmopathy. Amplification of TCR beta CDR3 regions was performed using RNA transcripts as template. The HTBI primer set drove a first-round RT-PCR of the TCR CDR3. TCRdb re-analysed the multiplex PCR reads in MiXCR, keeping a single row per CDR3 protein. This sample has more than 550,000 distinct CDR3 sequences, with over 40% found just once. Sequenced: peripheral blood or thyroid tissue (not recorded which). The receptors originated from an adult man with Graves' disease, either hyperthyroidism or ophthalmopathy (not recorded which).

The chain links TRBV7-2 to TRBJ1-4; D ambiguous. Germline CDR1 SGHTA, CDR2 FQGNSA. V dropped 6 bases and J dropped 5 bases, with 10 bases sitting between them. The CDR3 totals 13 residues. CDR3 in DNA: TGTGCCAGCAGTGTGAGAGCGAATGAAAAACTGTTTTTT. This translates into CASSVRANEKLFF.

The chain joins TRBV5-1 to TRBJ2-2, with 9 bases aligning to TRBD2. J was trimmed by 3 bases and V by 4 bases; bases with no gene match: 4. CDR1 is SGHRS, CDR2 YFSETQ, per germline. The CDR3 length is 15 residues. The CDR3 is CASSRGLADTGELFF. The DNA for the CDR3 is TGCGCCAGCAGCCGGGGACTAGCCGACACCGGGGAGCTGTTTTTT.

The rearrangement joins TRBV10-3 to TRBJ1-3; perhaps TRBD1 as D (6 bases). This CDR3 is built from 12 residues. The V end lost 5 bases, the J end lost 7 bases, and 9 bases lay between the germline ends. CDR1 and CDR2 from the germline V gene are ENHRY and SYGVKD. The CDR3 DNA sequence: TGTGCCATCAGTTTCGACAGGAACACCATATATTTT. Translating gives CAISFDRNTIYF.

The chain employs TRBV12-5 and TRBJ2-7, with 7 bases identical to TRBD1. CDR3 size: 14 residues. Germline V CDR1 and CDR2: LGHNT, FRNRAP. With 0 bases clipped from V and 7 bases from J, the junction kept 6 bases outside the gene matches. CDR3 region: CASGLVLAGGEQYF. The DNA for the CDR3 is TGTGCTAGTGGTTTGGTACTGGCAGGGGGTGAGCAGTACTTC.

This clonotype was seen only a few times. The V gene is TRBV7-2, the J gene TRBJ2-7; the match to TRBD1 covers 7 bases. The length of the CDR3 is 13 residues. Germline CDR1 and CDR2: SGHTA and FQGNSA. The ends lost 4 bases at V and 6 bases at J; junction bases unmatched: 6. The CDR3 DNA reads TGTGCCAGCAGCTCAGACAGGGTGGGCGAGCAGTACTTC. Protein: CASSSDRVGEQYF.

Ten or more counts support this clonotype. The gene calls are TRBV2 and TRBJ1-2; D call uncertain. CDR3 length: 15 amino acids. CDR1 is SNHLY and CDR2 is FYNNEI in the germline V gene. V was trimmed by 2 bases and J by 2 bases, leaving 12 bases between them. CDR3 sequence reads: CASSESNSWNYGYTF. The CDR3 DNA reads TGTGCCAGCAGTGAATCGAACTCCTGGAACTATGGCTACACCTTC.

This clonotype appeared a few times. V usage is TRBV19 and J usage is TRBJ1-2, with 8 bases matching TRBD1. V lost 1 base to trimming and J lost 4 bases; unmatched junction nucleotides: 5. CDR1 LNHDA and CDR2 SQIVND come from the germline V gene (reference sequence). This CDR3 region has 15 residues. The CDR3 coding sequence is TGTGCCAGTAGTATAGCACAGGGGGAGACCTATGGCTACACCTTC. Protein sequence: CASSIAQGETYGYTF. Based on the CDR3 plus reference TRBV19 and TRBJ1-2, the full variable domain is DGGITQSPKYLFRKEGQNVTLSCEQNLNHDAMYWYRQDPGQGLRLIYYSQIVNDFQKGDIAEGYSVSREKKESFPLTVTSAQKNPTAFYLCASSIAQGETYGYTFGSGTRLTVV.

The J gene is TRBJ1-1, the V gene TRBV29-1; D might be TRBD1 (5 bases). Between the trimmed V and J ends, which lost 6 bases and 4 bases, there was a span of 15 bases. The CDR3 length is 13 residues. Germline CDR1 and CDR2: SQVTM and ANQGSEA. Here the CDR3 DNA reads TGCAGCGTGCTACAGATTCAGGGCACTGAAGCTTTCTTT. Protein sequence: CSVLQIQGTEAFF.

This clonotype showed up many times. The genes are TRBV19 and TRBJ2-5; 7 nucleotides align to TRBD2. V gave up 3 bases and J gave up 4 bases; unmatched junction bases: 11. CDR3 length equals 16 residues. Germline CDR1 and CDR2: LNHDA and SQIVND (reference sequence). CDR3 nucleotides: TGTGCCAGTAGTATCCAAGTGGGAGGGCCTCGAGAGACCCAGTACTTC. Its protein is CASSIQVGGPRETQYF.

At least ten counts were recorded for this clonotype. J is TRBJ1-3 and V is TRBV6-5, with a weak D call TRBD1 (6 bases). The CDR3 is 14 residues long. Between the trimmed V and J ends, which lost 4 bases and 2 bases, there was a span of 9 bases. Germline V gives CDR1 MNHEY, CDR2 SVGAGI. The CDR3 DNA reads TGTGCCAGCAGTTCGACAGGACCTGGAAACACCATATATTTT. Protein: CASSSTGPGNTIYF.

This clonotype was counted ten times or more. This chain joins TRBV29-1 and TRBJ1-6; possible D gene TRBD1, 5 bases. The length of the CDR3 is 13 residues. The V end lost 5 bases, the J end lost 8 bases, and 13 bases lay between the germline ends. CDR1 is SQVTM, CDR2 ANQGSEA, per germline. CDR3 residues: CSVQSGGDSPLHF. The CDR3 DNA follows: TGCAGCGTTCAGTCGGGGGGGGATTCACCCCTCCACTTT.

This clonotype was seen more than once but under ten times. This rearrangement joins TRBV19 to TRBJ1-5; perhaps TRBD1 as D (5 bases). The V end was cut by 4 bases, the J end by 3 bases, with 10 bases between. CDR3 length: 14 residues. Germline lookup yields CDR1 LNHDA and CDR2 SQIVND (reference sequence). CDR3 residues: CASSTRDFNQPQHF. The CDR3 coding sequence is TGTGCCAGTAGTACTCGGGACTTCAATCAGCCCCAGCATTTT.

This clonotype showed up many times. The chain has TRBV7-2 and TRBJ1-1; tentatively, D is TRBD1 (6 bases). Germline assignment: CDR1 SGHTA and CDR2 FQGNSA. Trimming pared 6 bases from V and 1 base from J, leaving 9 bases between. The CDR3 runs to 13 residues. CDR3 sequence (DNA): TGTGCCAGCAGTTCACAGGGGAACACTGAAGCTTTCTTT. Translating it yields CASSSQGNTEAFF.

This sequence joins TRBV29-1 and TRBJ1-2, with 8 positions matching TRBD1. The V gene's germline CDR1 is SQVTM and CDR2 ANQGSEA. The ends lost 5 bases at V and 5 bases at J; junction bases unmatched: 16. The CDR3 has 16 amino acids. The CDR3 DNA sequence: TGCAGCGTTACAGTGGGGGATTGGACAGGGCCATATGGCTACACCTTC. As protein: CSVTVGDWTGPYGYTF.

The V gene is TRBV12-3 or TRBV12-4, the J gene TRBJ1-2, with no clear D. The CDR3 runs 13 residues. V was shortened by 6 bases and J by 7 bases, with 15 bases between the two germline ends. The CDR3 spells CASSQALGSGYTF. Here the CDR3 DNA reads TGTGCCAGCAGCCAGGCATTGGGCAGTGGCTACACCTTC.

A note on this clonotype: This clone may be a read error of a much larger clone one base away. V and J are TRBV29-1 and TRBJ2-7, with D perhaps assigned TRBD1 or TRBD2 (5 bases each). Germline CDR1 SQVTM, CDR2 ANQGSEA. The V end was cut by 7 bases, the J end by 2 bases, with 18 bases between. CDR3 size: 14 residues. The DNA of the CDR3 is TGCAGCGGGACCCGGGACGGTGAGGCCTACGAGCAGTACTTC. As protein: CSGTRDGEAYEQYF.

This rearrangement joins TRBV7-8 to TRBJ2-2; tentative D call: TRBD1 (5 bases). Looked up from germline, CDR1 is SGHVS and CDR2 is FQNEAQ. The CDR3 runs to 18 residues. V gave up 1 base and J gave up 8 bases, with 23 bases separating them. The CDR3 reads CASSLDLRSGLLGGELFF. The CDR3 nucleotides are TGTGCCAGCAGCTTAGATCTACGGTCAGGGTTACTTGGAGGGGAGCTGTTTTTT. Complete variable domain (other parts from reference TRBV7-8 and TRBJ2-2): GAGVSQSPRYKVAKRGQDVALRCDPISGHVSLFWYQQALGQGPEFLTYFQNEAQLDKSGLPSDRFFAERPEGSVSTLKIQRTQQEDSAVYLCASSLDLRSGLLGGELFFGEGSRLTVL.

About this clonotype: The junction differs from germline at one of its ends, possibly a read error. The chain links TRBV20-1 to TRBJ1-2; D not resolved. The CDR3 is made up of 13 amino acids. The germline V gene encodes CDR1 DFQATT and CDR2 SNEGSKA (reference sequence). In DNA, the CDR3 is TGCAGTGCCAGAGACGGGTGGTTCTATGGCTACACCTTC. This gives the protein CSARDGWFYGYTF.